The 29 T cell receptor beta chains listed next were all sequenced from one sample in a study of human T cells and chemical hapten exposure. Time point reported: patch test 2, 6 weeks after DPC sensitization. Treatment meaning: therapeutic diphenylcyclopropenone sensitization with weekly scalp DPC. MiXCR, run by TCRdb on the RACE reads, gives a single entry per CDR3 protein. The sample holds tens of thousands of distinct CDR3 sequences, approximately 10% seen once. Sequences were derived from whole blood, sampled in connection with sensitization to the hapten diphenylcyclopropenone (DPC). These receptor sequences come from a woman in her 30s with alopecia areata. Some clones in this sample may be carry-over from other donors' samples.

This clonotype was seen repeatedly, ten times or more. This chain connects TRBV6-5 to TRBJ1-2, with D tentatively TRBD1 (5 bases). The CDR3 is 19 amino acids. Germline-derived CDR1 and CDR2 are MNHEY and SVGAGI. Trimming cost V 0 bases and J 1 base, with 21 bases left between them. Written as DNA, the CDR3 is TGTGCCAGCAGTTACTCGGCAGGGTCGGGGGACGGACTTAACTATGGCTACACCTTC. Protein product: CASSYSAGSGDGLNYGYTF.

This clonotype has ten or more counts. The rearrangement joins TRBV12-3 or TRBV12-4 to TRBJ2-5, with D tentatively TRBD2 (5 bases). The CDR3 covers 14 residues. V dropped 3 bases and J dropped 2 bases, with 10 bases sitting between them. The CDR3 protein is CASSFGSGQETQYF. CDR3 nucleotides: TGTGCCAGCAGTTTCGGGTCGGGGCAAGAGACCCAGTACTTC.

In its sample, this clonotype was seen many times. V is TRBV12-3 or TRBV12-4 and J is TRBJ2-3, with D possibly matching TRBD2 (6 bases). Deletions cut 5 bases from V and 0 bases from J, with 15 bases between. This CDR3 region has 16 residues. CDR3 amino acids: CASSPTLSGSTDTQYF. The CDR3 DNA reads as TGTGCCAGCAGTCCCACCCTTAGCGGTAGCACAGATACGCAGTATTTT.

The V and J genes are TRBV27 and TRBJ2-5; weak D call: TRBD2 (6 bases). The germline V and J ends were trimmed by 5 bases and 1 base, with 11 bases remaining between them. Germline V gene lookup returns CDR1 MNHEY and CDR2 SMNVEV (reference sequence). The CDR3 runs to 14 residues. CDR3 amino acids: CASSTGVFQETQYF. CDR3 nucleotide sequence: TGTGCCAGCAGTACGGGGGTCTTCCAAGAGACCCAGTACTTC.

The chain links TRBV29-1 to TRBJ2-6; possible D gene TRBD1, 5 bases. The germline gives CDR1 SQVTM, CDR2 ANQGSEA. The CDR3 sequence is 14 residues long. V dropped 6 bases and J dropped 2 bases, with 11 bases sitting between them. CDR3 amino acids: CSVATATGANVLTF. CDR3 nucleotides: TGCAGCGTCGCGACAGCAACTGGGGCCAACGTCCTGACTTTC.

This clonotype was seen many times. The V call is TRBV5-1, the J call TRBJ2-1, with TRBD2 matching 10 bases. V dropped 3 bases and J dropped 8; count of bases not matched to a gene: 8. CDR3 size: 15 residues. Germline CDR1 SGHRS, CDR2 YFSETQ. The CDR3 region is CASSSALAGQDEQFF. DNA of the CDR3: TGCGCCAGCAGCTCCGCACTAGCGGGGCAGGATGAGCAGTTCTTC. The full variable domain, completed using reference TRBV5-1 and TRBJ2-1, is KAGVTQTPRYLIKTRGQQVTLSCSPISGHRSVSWYQQTPGQGLQFLFEYFSETQRNKGNFPGRFSGRQFSNSRSEMNVSTLELGDSALYLCASSSALAGQDEQFFGPGTRLTVL.

In this sample, this clonotype turned up many times. This chain uses TRBV7-2 with TRBJ1-2, with D uncertain. The germline V gene encodes CDR1 SGHTA and CDR2 FQGNSA. The CDR3 spans 17 residues. V gave up 5 bases and J gave up 4 bases, with 23 bases separating them. The CDR3 coding sequence is TGTGCCAGCAGCCCCCCCCAACCGCTAGTAGCCCGCTATGGCTACACCTTC. It codes for CASSPPQPLVARYGYTF.

In its sample, this clonotype was seen many times. The chain links TRBV6-4 to TRBJ2-2; TRBD2 matches 12 bases. V shed 3 bases, J shed 0 bases, and the junction held 5 bases outside the gene matches. CDR1 is MRHNA, CDR2 SNTAGT, per germline. This CDR3 region has 18 residues. For the CDR3, the DNA is TGTGCCAGCAGTGAAGCTAGCGGGAGGGCCGCGAACACCGGGGAGCTGTTTTTT. Translation: CASSEASGRAANTGELFF.

This clonotype was detected only a few times. The rearrangement joins TRBV11-1 to TRBJ1-4; 7 bases align to TRBD1. The germline V gene encodes CDR1 SGHAT and CDR2 FQDESV (reference sequence). Trimming took 10 bases from V and 17 from J; bases not matched to a gene: 7. The CDR3 has 9 residues. CDR3 region: CAKDRARFF. The CDR3 region has the DNA TGTGCCAAAGACAGGGCGAGATTTTTT.

This clonotype was detected many times. The CDR3 protein is CASSQVGTRGNTIYF. The CDR3 nucleotides read TGTGCCAGCAGCCAAGTAGGGACACGCGGAAACACCATATATTTT. The rearrangement joins TRBV3-1 to TRBJ1-3, with D maybe TRBD1 (6 bases). Germline loops: CDR1 LGHDT, CDR2 YNNKEL (reference sequence). The CDR3 is made up of 15 amino acids. V shed 1 base and J shed 4 bases, with 11 bases lying between them.

This clonotype appeared many times. The gene calls are TRBV4-1 and TRBJ2-5; D remains ambiguous. Trimming removed 1 base from V and 1 base from J, with 10 bases in between. The CDR3 has 15 residues. Germline V gene lookup returns CDR1 MGHRA and CDR2 YSYEKL. Here the CDR3 DNA reads TGCGCCAGCAGCCAAGCTTTCCAGCTCCAAGAGACCCAGTACTTC. It encodes CASSQAFQLQETQYF.

This clonotype occurred a few times. The chain links TRBV4-2 to TRBJ2-3, with 9 bases identical to TRBD1. Germline CDR1 reads LGHNA; CDR2 reads YNFKEQ. The CDR3 totals 16 residues. Trimming at V came to 1 base and at J to 4 bases, leaving 6 bases not matched to a gene. The CDR3 loop is CASSQVSGQGADTQYF. In nucleotides, the CDR3 is TGTGCCAGCAGCCAAGTGTCGGGACAGGGTGCAGATACGCAGTATTTT.

In its sample, this clonotype was seen many times. The genes are TRBV29-1 and TRBJ2-5; D not resolved. The CDR3 spans 10 residues. Germline values: CDR1 SQVTM, CDR2 ANQGSEA. V lost 4 bases, J lost 5 bases, and 5 bases lay in between. For the CDR3, the DNA is TGCAGCGTTGCTCGGGAGACCCAGTACTTC. As protein: CSVARETQYF.

This clonotype was picked up a small number of times. This chain links TRBV6-6 with TRBJ1-6, with TRBD1 identical over 7 bases. V trimming: 0 bases; J trimming: 7 bases; junction bases outside the gene matches: 6. CDR1 and CDR2 from the germline V gene are MNHNY and SVGAGI (reference sequence). The length of the CDR3 is 16 residues. The CDR3 DNA reads as TGTGCCAGCAGTTACTCGAACAGGGGAGCAAATTCACCCCTCCACTTT. Encoded protein: CASSYSNRGANSPLHF.

This clonotype was seen ten or more times. CDR3 sequence (DNA): TGTGCCAGCAGCTTGGGATTATCCGGCAATCAGCCCCAGCATTTT. Its protein is CASSLGLSGNQPQHF. This rearrangement joins TRBV11-2 to TRBJ1-5; D not certain. V lost 3 bases and J 2 bases, leaving 11 bases between the germline ends. This CDR3 contains 15 residues. Germline V gives CDR1 SGHAT, CDR2 FQNNGV.

This rearrangement joins TRBV2 to TRBJ2-5; maybe TRBD1 (5 bases). The CDR3 is 14 amino acids. V was shortened by 3 bases and J by 6 bases, with 14 bases between the two germline ends. Germline CDR1 is SNHLY and CDR2 is FYNNEI. The CDR3 DNA reads as TGTGCCAGCAGTGATTCCCAGGGTAGGCAGACCCAGTACTTC. Translating gives CASSDSQGRQTQYF.

This clonotype was picked up a small number of times. This chain uses TRBV9 with TRBJ1-2; 7 nucleotides agree with TRBD1. Germline V gene data show CDR1 as SGDLS and CDR2 as YYNGEE. The CDR3 is 14 residues long. V dropped 0 bases and J dropped 5; count of bases not matched to a gene: 4. The CDR3 coding sequence is TGTGCCAGCAGCGTAGCGACAGGGCCTTATGGCTACACCTTC. The encoded protein is CASSVATGPYGYTF. Full variable domain (missing parts from reference TRBV9 and TRBJ1-2): DSGVTQTPKHLITATGQRVTLRCSPRSGDLSVYWYQQSLDQGLQFLIQYYNGEERAKGNILERFSAQQFPDLHSELNLSSLELGDSALYFCASSVATGPYGYTFGSGTRLTVV.

This clonotype was counted many times. The rearrangement joins TRBV9 to TRBJ2-6; D is tentatively TRBD1 or TRBD2 (6 bases each). CDR1 is SGDLS, CDR2 YYNGEE, per germline. The CDR3 loop spans 16 amino acids. The V end was cut by 0 bases, the J end by 2 bases, with 9 bases between. The CDR3 DNA follows: TGTGCCAGCAGCGTAGAGGGGGGCGCTGGGGCCAACGTCCTGACTTTC. Its translation is CASSVEGGAGANVLTF.

A word on this clonotype: This may be a read error, as it is one base from a much larger clone. V usage is TRBV18 and J usage is TRBJ1-2, with TRBD1 identical over 9 bases. The CDR3 has 17 residues. Germline CDR1 and CDR2: KGHSH and LQKENI. V trimming: 3 bases; J trimming: 6 bases; junction bases outside the gene matches: 14. DNA of the CDR3: TGTGCCAGCTCACCCCGGGACAGGGTTCTCAGTGACCATGGCTACACCTTC. The encoded protein is CASSPRDRVLSDHGYTF.

This clonotype was seen a few times. With a much larger clone just one base away, this may be a read error. The chain uses TRBV11-2 and TRBJ2-3; D not certain. CDR1 is SGHAT, CDR2 FQNNGV, per germline. The V and J ends lost 2 bases and 4 bases respectively, with 1 base between them. The length of the CDR3 is 11 residues. The CDR3 loop reads CASSLPDTQYF. CDR3 coding DNA: TGTGCCAGCAGCTTACCAGATACGCAGTATTTT.

This clonotype was seen repeatedly, ten times or more. The chain links TRBV29-1 to TRBJ1-2; D gene unclear. The germline V and J ends were trimmed by 4 bases and 5 bases, with 11 bases remaining between them. The CDR3 spans 12 residues. Germline-derived CDR1 and CDR2 are SQVTM and ANQGSEA. CDR3 region: CSVVRPPYGYTF. The CDR3 DNA is TGCAGCGTTGTACGGCCACCGTATGGCTACACCTTC.

This clonotype was counted many times. The chain combines TRBV19 with TRBJ2-5; 9 bases fit TRBD2. The CDR3 runs 15 residues. Germline V gene sequence: CDR1 LNHDA, CDR2 SQIVND (reference sequence). J lost 0 bases, V lost 7 bases, and 6 bases had no gene match. The CDR3 loop is CASTASGVYQETQYF. DNA for the CDR3: TGTGCCAGTACCGCTAGCGGGGTGTACCAAGAGACCCAGTACTTC.

This clonotype has at least ten counts. The CDR3 DNA reads TGTGCCAGCAGCCCGGGAGTTAAAGATACGCAGTATTTT. Protein product: CASSPGVKDTQYF. This chain uses TRBV7-8 with TRBJ2-3; D perhaps matches TRBD2 (6 bases). The CDR3 spans 13 residues. In germline, CDR1 is SGHVS, CDR2 FQNEAQ. Trimming pared 5 bases from V and 5 bases from J, leaving 11 bases between.

This clonotype was seen only a few times. V and J are TRBV4-3 and TRBJ2-1, with D possibly TRBD2 on 6 matching bases. CDR1 LGHNA and CDR2 YSLEER come from the germline V gene. V lost 0 bases, J lost 2 bases, and 11 bases lay in between. CDR3 length: 16 residues. CDR3 protein: CASSQDPGDPYNEQFF. CDR3 bases: TGCGCCAGCAGCCAAGACCCGGGGGATCCCTACAATGAGCAGTTCTTC.

This clonotype was detected a few times. The chain links TRBV12-3 or TRBV12-4 to TRBJ1-1; 9 nucleotides match TRBD1. The J segment lost 6 bases and the V segment lost 6 bases, leaving 5 bases of the junction unmatched. This CDR3 contains 13 residues. The CDR3 loop reads CASRGQGQAEAFF. Here the CDR3 DNA reads TGTGCCAGCAGGGGACAGGGACAGGCTGAAGCTTTCTTT.

Many counts were recorded for this clonotype. The rearrangement links TRBV7-8 to TRBJ2-5; 8 bases agree with TRBD1. Unmatched junction bases numbered 5, after V lost 1 base and J lost 7 bases. Germline loops: CDR1 SGHVS, CDR2 FQNEAQ. CDR3 length: 14 amino acids. The CDR3 reads CASSLVTGEVTQYF. The CDR3 DNA follows: TGTGCCAGCAGCTTAGTGACAGGGGAAGTGACCCAGTACTTC.

At least ten counts were recorded for this clonotype. V gene TRBV10-3 combines with J gene TRBJ2-1; either TRBD1 or TRBD2 may supply D (5 bases each). This CDR3 has 12 amino acids. Germline V gene data show CDR1 as ENHRY and CDR2 as SYGVKD. Trimming cost V 3 bases and J 13 bases, with 13 bases left between them. CDR3 coding DNA: TGTGCCATCAGTGATCCGACTGGGGGACAGTTCTTC. As protein: CAISDPTGGQFF.

This clonotype was observed at least ten times. The chain links TRBV14 to TRBJ1-4; D not certain. The V gene's germline CDR1 is SGHDN and CDR2 FVKESK. V lost 4 bases and J 0 bases, leaving 6 bases between the germline ends. There are 14 residues in the CDR3. CDR3 in amino acids: CASSRMTTNEKLFF. CDR3 nucleotides: TGTGCCAGCAGCCGTATGACAACTAATGAAAAACTGTTTTTT.

This clonotype was detected ten times or more. The CDR3 is CASSRGRWTEAFF. The CDR3 nucleotides read TGTGCCAGCTCCAGGGGCCGATGGACTGAAGCTTTCTTT. This chain joins TRBV12-3 or TRBV12-4 and TRBJ1-1; the D gene is possibly TRBD1 (6 bases). This CDR3 contains 13 residues. Trimming removed 8 bases from V and 5 bases from J, with 15 bases in between.